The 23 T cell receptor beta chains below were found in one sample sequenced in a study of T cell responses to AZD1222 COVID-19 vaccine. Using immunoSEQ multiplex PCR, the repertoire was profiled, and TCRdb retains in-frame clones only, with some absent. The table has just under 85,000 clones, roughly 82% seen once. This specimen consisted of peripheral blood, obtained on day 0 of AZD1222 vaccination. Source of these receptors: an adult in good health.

The DNA of the CDR3 is TGTGCCAGCAGCGTAGTGCTTCTTGGACAGTCTGACACCATATATTTT. Protein: CASSVVLLGQSDTIYF. The V call is TRBV9, the J call TRBJ1-3; D is perhaps TRBD1 (6 bases). The CDR3 is 16 amino acids. V lost 0 bases and J lost 8, with 18 bases in between. Germline CDR1 SGDLS, CDR2 YYNGEE.

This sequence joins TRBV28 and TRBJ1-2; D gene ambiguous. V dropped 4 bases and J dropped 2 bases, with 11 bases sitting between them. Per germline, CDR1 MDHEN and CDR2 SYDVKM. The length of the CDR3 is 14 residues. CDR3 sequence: CASSSGSINYGYTF. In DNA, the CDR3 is TGTGCCAGCAGTTCGGGGTCTATAAACTATGGCTACACCTTC.

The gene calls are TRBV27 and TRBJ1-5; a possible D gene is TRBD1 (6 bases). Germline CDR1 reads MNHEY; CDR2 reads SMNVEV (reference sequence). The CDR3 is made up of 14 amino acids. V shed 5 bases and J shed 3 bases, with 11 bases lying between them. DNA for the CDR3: TGTGCCAGCAGTCCCGGACAGCCCAATCAGCCCCAGCATTTT. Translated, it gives CASSPGQPNQPQHF.

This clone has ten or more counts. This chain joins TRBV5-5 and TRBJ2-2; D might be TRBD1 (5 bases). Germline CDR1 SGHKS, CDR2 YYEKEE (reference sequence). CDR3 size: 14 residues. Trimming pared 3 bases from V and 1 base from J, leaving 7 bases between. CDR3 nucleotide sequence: TGTGCCAGCAGCTACACAGGGAACACCGGGGAGCTGTTTTTT. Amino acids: CASSYTGNTGELFF.

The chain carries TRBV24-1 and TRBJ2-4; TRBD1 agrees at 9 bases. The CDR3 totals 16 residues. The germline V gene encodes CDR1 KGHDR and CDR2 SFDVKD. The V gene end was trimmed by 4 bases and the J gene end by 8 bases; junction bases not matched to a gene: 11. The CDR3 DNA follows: TGTGCCACCAGTGACTCTACAGGGGGCGATGGGGACATTCAGTACTTC. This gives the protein CATSDSTGGDGDIQYF.

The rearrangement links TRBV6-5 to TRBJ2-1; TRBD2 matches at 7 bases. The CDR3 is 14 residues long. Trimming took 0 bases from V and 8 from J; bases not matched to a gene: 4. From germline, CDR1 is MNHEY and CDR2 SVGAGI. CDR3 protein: CASSYSTSSDEQFF. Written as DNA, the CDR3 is TGTGCCAGCAGTTACTCGACTAGCTCGGATGAGCAGTTCTTC.

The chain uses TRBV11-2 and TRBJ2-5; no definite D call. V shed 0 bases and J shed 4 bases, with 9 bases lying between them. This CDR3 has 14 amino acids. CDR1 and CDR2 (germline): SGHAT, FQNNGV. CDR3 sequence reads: CASSLDSFRETQYF. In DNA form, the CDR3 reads TGTGCCAGCAGCTTAGATAGCTTCCGAGAGACCCAGTACTTC.

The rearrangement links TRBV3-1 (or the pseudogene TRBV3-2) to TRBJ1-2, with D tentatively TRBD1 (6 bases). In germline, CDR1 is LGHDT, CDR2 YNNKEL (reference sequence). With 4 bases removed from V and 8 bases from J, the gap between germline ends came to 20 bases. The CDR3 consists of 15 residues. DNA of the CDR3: TGTGCCAGCAGCCTCTTTGCCAGGGGTGTTAGGGGCTACACCTTC. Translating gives CASSLFARGVRGYTF.

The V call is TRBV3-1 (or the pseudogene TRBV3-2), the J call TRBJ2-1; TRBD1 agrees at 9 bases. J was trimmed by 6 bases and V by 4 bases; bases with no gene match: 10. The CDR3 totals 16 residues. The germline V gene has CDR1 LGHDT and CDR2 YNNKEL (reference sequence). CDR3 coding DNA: TGTGCCAGCAGCCGGCGGAGGACAGGGGCATCCAATGAGCAGTTCTTC. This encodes CASSRRRTGASNEQFF.

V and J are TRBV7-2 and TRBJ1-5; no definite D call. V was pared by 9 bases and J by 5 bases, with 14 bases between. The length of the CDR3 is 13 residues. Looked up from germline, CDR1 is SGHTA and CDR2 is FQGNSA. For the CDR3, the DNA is TGTGCCAGTAGTAGCTGGGTGGATCAGCCCCAGCATTTT. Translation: CASSSWVDQPQHF. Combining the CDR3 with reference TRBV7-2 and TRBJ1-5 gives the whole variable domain GAGVSQSPSNKVTEKGKDVELRCDPISGHTALYWYRQSLGQGLEFLIYFQGNSAPDKSGLPSDRFSAERTGGSVSTLTIQRTQQEDSAVYLCASSSWVDQPQHFGDGTRLSIL.

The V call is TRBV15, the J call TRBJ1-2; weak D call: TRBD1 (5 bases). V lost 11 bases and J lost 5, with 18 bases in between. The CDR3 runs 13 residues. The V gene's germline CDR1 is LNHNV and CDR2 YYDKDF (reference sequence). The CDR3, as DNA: TGTGCCGTCGAAGGGGCAGCGGAGTATGGCTACACCTTC. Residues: CAVEGAAEYGYTF.

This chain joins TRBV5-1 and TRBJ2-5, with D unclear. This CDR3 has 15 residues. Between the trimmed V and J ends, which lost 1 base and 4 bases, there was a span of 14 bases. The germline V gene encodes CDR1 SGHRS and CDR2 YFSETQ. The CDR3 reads CASSLSPVAGETQYF. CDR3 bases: TGCGCCAGCAGCTTGTCCCCGGTGGCAGGAGAGACCCAGTACTTC.

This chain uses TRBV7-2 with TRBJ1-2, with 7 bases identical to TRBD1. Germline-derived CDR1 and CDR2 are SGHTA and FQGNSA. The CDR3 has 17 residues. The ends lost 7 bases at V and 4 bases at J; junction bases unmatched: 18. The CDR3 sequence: CASNDLQIGTESYGYTF. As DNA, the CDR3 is TGTGCCAGCAACGATCTACAGATAGGGACAGAAAGCTATGGCTACACCTTC.

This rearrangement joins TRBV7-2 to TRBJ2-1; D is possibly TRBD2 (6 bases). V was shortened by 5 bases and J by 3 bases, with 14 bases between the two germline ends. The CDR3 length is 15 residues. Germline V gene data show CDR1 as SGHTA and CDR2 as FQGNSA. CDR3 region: CASSPFGGDYNEQFF. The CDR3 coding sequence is TGTGCCAGCAGCCCCTTTGGCGGGGACTACAATGAGCAGTTCTTC.

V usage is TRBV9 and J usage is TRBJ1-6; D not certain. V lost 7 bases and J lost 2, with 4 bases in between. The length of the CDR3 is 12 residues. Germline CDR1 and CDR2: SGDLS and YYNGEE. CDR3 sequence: CASGTYNSPLHF. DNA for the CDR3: TGTGCCAGCGGGACCTATAATTCACCCCTCCACTTT.

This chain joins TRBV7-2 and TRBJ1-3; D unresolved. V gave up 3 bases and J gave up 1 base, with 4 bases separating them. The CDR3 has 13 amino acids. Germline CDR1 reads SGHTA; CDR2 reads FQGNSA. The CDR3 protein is CASSFGSGNTIYF. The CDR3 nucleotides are TGTGCCAGCAGCTTTGGGTCTGGAAACACCATATATTTT. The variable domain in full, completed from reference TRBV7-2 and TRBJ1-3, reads GAGVSQSPSNKVTEKGKDVELRCDPISGHTALYWYRQSLGQGLEFLIYFQGNSAPDKSGLPSDRFSAERTGGSVSTLTIQRTQQEDSAVYLCASSFGSGNTIYFGEGSWLTVV.

CDR3 coding DNA: TGCAGTGCTAGTTCCAGCAGACGGAACGAGCAGTACTTC. Protein product: CSASSSRRNEQYF. The chain combines TRBV20-1 with TRBJ2-7; D call uncertain. Between the trimmed V and J ends, which lost 3 bases and 5 bases, there was a span of 14 bases. This CDR3 region has 13 residues. Germline CDR1 reads DFQATT; CDR2 reads SNEGSKA (reference sequence).

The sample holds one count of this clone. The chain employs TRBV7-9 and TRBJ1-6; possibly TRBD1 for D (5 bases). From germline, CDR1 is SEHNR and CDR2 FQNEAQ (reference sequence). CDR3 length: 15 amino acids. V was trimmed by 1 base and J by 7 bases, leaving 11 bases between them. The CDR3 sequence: CASSLEGTGNSPLHF. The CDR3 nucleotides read TGTGCCAGCAGCTTAGAAGGGACGGGAAATTCACCCCTCCACTTT.

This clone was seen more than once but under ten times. The chain's CDR3 is CASSLSTGKSTEAFF. The DNA of the CDR3 is TGTGCCAGCAGCTTAAGTACAGGGAAGAGCACTGAAGCTTTCTTT. This chain links TRBV11-2 with TRBJ1-1; tentatively, D is TRBD1 (6 bases). The V end was cut by 2 bases, the J end by 4 bases, with 14 bases between. This CDR3 is built from 15 residues. Germline V lookup: CDR1 SGHAT, CDR2 FQNNGV.

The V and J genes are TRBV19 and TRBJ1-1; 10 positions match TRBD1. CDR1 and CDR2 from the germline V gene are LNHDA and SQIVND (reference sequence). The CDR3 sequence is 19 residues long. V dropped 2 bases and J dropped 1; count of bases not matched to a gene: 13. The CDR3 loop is CASSITRSGTGAWNTEAFF. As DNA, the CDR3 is TGTGCCAGTAGTATAACTCGTTCGGGGACAGGGGCCTGGAACACTGAAGCTTTCTTT.

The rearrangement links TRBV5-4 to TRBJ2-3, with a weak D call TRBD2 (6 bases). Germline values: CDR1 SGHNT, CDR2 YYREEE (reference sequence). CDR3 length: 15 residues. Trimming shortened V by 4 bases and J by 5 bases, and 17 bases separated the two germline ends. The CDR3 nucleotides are TGTGCCAGCAGCACGCGGGACCCCGGGGGAGATACGCAGTATTTT. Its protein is CASSTRDPGGDTQYF.

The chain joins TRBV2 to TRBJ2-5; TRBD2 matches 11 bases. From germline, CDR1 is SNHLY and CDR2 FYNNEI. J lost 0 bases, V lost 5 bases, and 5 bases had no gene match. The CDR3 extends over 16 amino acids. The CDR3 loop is CASSPTSGEYQETQYF. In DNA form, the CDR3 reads TGTGCCAGCAGTCCGACTAGCGGGGAGTACCAAGAGACCCAGTACTTC.

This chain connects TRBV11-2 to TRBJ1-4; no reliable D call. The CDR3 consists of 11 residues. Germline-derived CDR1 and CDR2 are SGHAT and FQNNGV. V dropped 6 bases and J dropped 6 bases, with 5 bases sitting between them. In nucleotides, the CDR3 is TGTGCCAGCAGTTTATATGAAAAACTGTTTTTT. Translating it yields CASSLYEKLFF.